These 30 T cell receptor beta chains share one sample of origin, sequenced in a study of T-cell reconstitution after alpha-beta-depleted transplantation in children. The authors prepared the TCRbeta library with unique molecular identifiers. MiXCR was run by TCRdb on the PCR reads, yielding one entry per CDR3 protein. The sample has a few hundred thousand distinct CDR3 sequences; roughly an eighth are singletons. Sequenced material: PBMCs from the stem cell graft donor, taken from the stem cell graft. The source of these receptors is a human donor who donated a stem cell graft to a child with combined immunodeficiency.

The chain recombines TRBV4-1 with TRBJ1-1; no clear D. The germline CDR1 and CDR2 sequences are MGHRA and YSYEKL. With 0 bases removed from V and 4 bases from J, the gap between germline ends came to 6 bases. The CDR3 sequence is 13 residues long. The CDR3 here is CASSQDWGTEAFF. In DNA, the CDR3 is TGCGCCAGCAGCCAAGATTGGGGCACTGAAGCTTTCTTT.

This clonotype was seen repeatedly, ten times or more. This chain uses TRBV7-2 with TRBJ2-2, with D uncertain. Trimming removed 0 bases from V and 8 bases from J, with 13 bases in between. The CDR3 totals 15 residues. CDR1 SGHTA and CDR2 FQGNSA come from the germline V gene. As DNA, the CDR3 is TGTGCCAGCAGCTTAGCTCCAGCGCTGGCAGGGGAGCTGTTTTTT. Translated: CASSLAPALAGELFF.

The chain recombines TRBV12-3 or TRBV12-4 with TRBJ2-1; 9 bases match TRBD2. V trimming: 8 bases; J trimming: 7 bases; junction bases outside the gene matches: 3. This CDR3 spans 12 amino acids. CDR3 coding DNA: TGTGCCAGCGCGGGGGGGATAAATGAGCAGTTCTTC. Translation gives CASAGGINEQFF.

The chain links TRBV28 to TRBJ2-5; 11 nucleotides align to TRBD2. Germline V gives CDR1 MDHEN, CDR2 SYDVKM. The length of the CDR3 is 17 residues. With V trimmed by 3 bases and J by 5 bases, 11 bases remained unmatched. This CDR3 reads CASSLPSGGFIGETQYF. DNA of the CDR3: TGTGCCAGCAGTTTGCCTAGCGGGGGGTTTATTGGGGAGACCCAGTACTTC.

The rearrangement uses TRBV29-1 and TRBJ1-1, with TRBD1 identical over 8 bases. The CDR3 totals 16 residues. The V gene end was trimmed by 6 bases and the J gene end by 0 bases; junction bases not matched to a gene: 12. CDR1 is SQVTM and CDR2 is ANQGSEA in the germline V gene. The chain's CDR3 is CSVSTPTGAMNTEAFF. CDR3 in DNA: TGCAGCGTCTCTACTCCGACAGGGGCCATGAACACTGAAGCTTTCTTT.

This clonotype was seen a handful of times. The genes are TRBV20-1 and TRBJ2-7; the D gene could be TRBD1 or TRBD2 (5 bases each). Germline CDR1 is DFQATT and CDR2 is SNEGSKA (reference sequence). The V end lost 3 bases, the J end lost 6 bases, and 15 bases lay between the germline ends. The CDR3 extends over 13 amino acids. This chain's CDR3 is CSASLAGLTEQYF. The CDR3 coding sequence is TGCAGTGCTAGTCTAGCAGGGCTAACCGAGCAGTACTTC.

The rearrangement uses TRBV7-6 and TRBJ1-1; D is uncertain. The CDR3 is made up of 13 amino acids. Trimming removed 3 bases from V and 6 bases from J, with 11 bases in between. Germline lookup yields CDR1 SGHVS and CDR2 FNYEAQ. CDR3 loop: CASSFTAGAEAFF. For the CDR3, the DNA is TGTGCCAGCAGCTTTACAGCTGGCGCTGAAGCTTTCTTT. Combining the CDR3 with reference TRBV7-6 and TRBJ1-1 gives the whole variable domain GAGVSQSPRYKVTKRGQDVALRCDPISGHVSLYWYRQALGQGPEFLTYFNYEAQQDKSGLPNDRFSAERPEGSISTLTIQRTEQRDSAMYRCASSFTAGAEAFFGQGTRLTVV.

This clonotype was seen more than once but under ten times. The chain links TRBV12-3 or TRBV12-4 to TRBJ2-3, with D possibly matching TRBD2 (6 bases). V was clipped by 5 bases and J by 1 base, with 16 bases between them. The CDR3 has 16 amino acids. The CDR3 DNA reads TGTGCCAGCAGTCCTCATAGGCGGGGCCGCACAGATACGCAGTATTTT. Translation gives CASSPHRRGRTDTQYF.

This clonotype was seen ten or more times. The genes are TRBV12-3 or TRBV12-4 and TRBJ2-7; D remains unclear. This CDR3 comprises 13 residues. Trimming stripped 3 bases from V and 3 bases from J, with 9 bases between. The CDR3 DNA reads as TGTGCCAGCAGTTTGGACCCGTTCTACGAGCAGTACTTC. Its translation: CASSLDPFYEQYF.

The chain is built from TRBV5-1 and TRBJ1-1, with D perhaps matching TRBD1 (6 bases). Germline loops: CDR1 SGHRS, CDR2 YFSETQ. V lost 3 bases, J lost 1 base, and 13 bases lay in between. The CDR3 extends over 15 amino acids. The DNA of the CDR3 is TGCGCCAGCAGCTCTCTCCTACAGGGGAACACTGAAGCTTTCTTT. Translation gives CASSSLLQGNTEAFF.

The chain carries TRBV20-1 and TRBJ1-1, with a tentative D call TRBD1 (5 bases). The CDR3 contains 16 residues. Trimming took 0 bases from V and 4 from J, leaving 18 bases between them. Per germline, CDR1 DFQATT and CDR2 SNEGSKA (reference sequence). CDR3 bases: TGCAGTGCTAGAGATCGGGGCGCCAGGGCAATCACTGAAGCTTTCTTT. Protein sequence: CSARDRGARAITEAFF.

This chain links TRBV7-3 with TRBJ2-3; D remains ambiguous. This CDR3 comprises 14 residues. Trimming removed 3 bases at V and 6 bases at J, with 13 bases between. Germline V CDR1 and CDR2: SGHTA, FQGTGA. In nucleotides, the CDR3 is TGTGCCAGCAGCTTGGGTCAGGTTGCCGATACGCAGTATTTT. Encoded protein: CASSLGQVADTQYF.

This clonotype occurred a few times. J is TRBJ1-6 and V is TRBV20-1; D not certain. The CDR3 contains 13 residues. Trimming pared 3 bases from V and 7 bases from J, leaving 10 bases between. The germline V gene encodes CDR1 DFQATT and CDR2 SNEGSKA (reference sequence). The CDR3 DNA sequence: TGCAGTGCTAGTGGTATTTGGAATTCACCCCTCCACTTT. Translated: CSASGIWNSPLHF.

CDR3 nucleotide sequence: TGTGCCAGCAGCTTAAGGGGGATCGTTTACGAGCAGTACTTC. This encodes CASSLRGIVYEQYF. This chain uses TRBV7-2 with TRBJ2-7; D is possibly TRBD1 (6 bases). The CDR3 has 14 residues. V lost 2 bases and J lost 4, with 12 bases in between. Germline lookup yields CDR1 SGHTA and CDR2 FQGNSA. Drawing the rest from reference TRBV7-2 and TRBJ2-7, the complete variable domain is GAGVSQSPSNKVTEKGKDVELRCDPISGHTALYWYRQSLGQGLEFLIYFQGNSAPDKSGLPSDRFSAERTGGSVSTLTIQRTQQEDSAVYLCASSLRGIVYEQYFGPGTRLTVT.

CDR3 sequence reads: CASSPRSRYNEQFF. For the CDR3, the DNA is TGTGCCAGCAGCCCGCGAAGCAGATACAATGAGCAGTTCTTC. J is TRBJ2-1 and V is TRBV7-3, with D hard to call. CDR1 and CDR2 (germline): SGHTA, FQGTGA. Trimming stripped 5 bases from V and 4 bases from J, with 12 bases between. The CDR3 runs 14 residues.

This clonotype has ten or more counts. The chain uses TRBV5-8 and TRBJ2-1; TRBD1 agrees at 9 bases. The germline CDR1 and CDR2 sequences are SGHTS and YDEGEE. CDR3 length equals 15 residues. V gave up 0 bases and J gave up 7 bases; unmatched junction bases: 5. In nucleotides, the CDR3 is TGTGCCAGCAGCTTGGAGGGACAGGGTCTGAATGAGCAGTTCTTC. Protein product: CASSLEGQGLNEQFF.

The V and J genes are TRBV6-4 and TRBJ2-3; a weak D match, TRBD1 (5 bases). Germline loops: CDR1 MRHNA, CDR2 SNTAGT. This CDR3 has 14 amino acids. V was clipped by 3 bases and J by 3 bases, with 10 bases between them. The CDR3 region is CASSEGQGTDTQYF. The CDR3 bases are TGTGCCAGCAGTGAAGGGCAGGGTACAGATACGCAGTATTTT.

The gene calls are TRBV19 and TRBJ1-2; 11 bases align to TRBD1. The ends lost 1 base at V and 4 bases at J; junction bases unmatched: 5. The CDR3 contains 16 residues. Germline lookup yields CDR1 LNHDA and CDR2 SQIVND (reference sequence). CDR3 nucleotide sequence: TGTGCCAGTAGTATAGCGGGACAGGGGGGGACCTATGGCTACACCTTC. As protein: CASSIAGQGGTYGYTF.

This chain uses TRBV6-5 with TRBJ2-1, with TRBD2 matching 12 bases. J gave up 8 bases and V 2 bases, and 13 bases lay outside the gene matches. This CDR3 region has 18 residues. Per the germline V gene, CDR1 is MNHEY and CDR2 is SVGAGI. CDR3: CASSYDPYKTSGSYEQFF. CDR3 DNA: TGTGCCAGCAGTTACGACCCCTATAAGACTAGCGGGAGCTATGAGCAGTTCTTC.

This chain joins TRBV12-3 or TRBV12-4 and TRBJ1-6; possibly TRBD1 for D (5 bases). The CDR3 has 13 residues. V was pared by 7 bases and J by 4 bases, with 8 bases between. The CDR3, as DNA: TGTGCCAGCACCTCAGGGTATAATTCACCCCTCCACTTT. Residues: CASTSGYNSPLHF.

This clonotype occurred many times. The CDR3 sequence: CASSFGETEAFF. The DNA for the CDR3 is TGTGCCAGCAGCTTCGGAGAGACTGAAGCTTTCTTT. The chain uses TRBV7-2 and TRBJ1-1; D is uncertain. Germline values: CDR1 SGHTA, CDR2 FQGNSA. Trimming took 3 bases from V and 5 from J, leaving 7 bases between them. The CDR3 is made up of 12 amino acids.

The chain employs TRBV7-8 and TRBJ1-5; unclear D gene. CDR3 size: 15 residues. The V and J ends lost 2 bases and 2 bases respectively, with 10 bases between them. Looked up from germline, CDR1 is SGHVS and CDR2 is FQNEAQ. The CDR3 nucleotides are TGTGCCAGCAGCTTAAGCTGGGTGGGCAATCAGCCCCAGCATTTT. As protein: CASSLSWVGNQPQHF.

This clonotype was counted ten times or more. The chain recombines TRBV6-2 or TRBV6-3 with TRBJ1-5; 10 bases line up with TRBD1. After removal of 7 bases from V and 1 base from J, the junction contained 7 bases not matched to a gene. Germline V gene lookup returns CDR1 MNHEY and CDR2 SVGEGT. This CDR3 region has 16 residues. The CDR3 bases are TGTGCCAGCAACCGGGACAGGGGAGCGAGCAATCAGCCCCAGCATTTT. Translation: CASNRDRGASNQPQHF.

This clonotype showed up many times. The rearrangement uses TRBV6-4 and TRBJ1-2; 10 bases are a match to TRBD1. J lost 6 bases, V lost 2 bases, and 6 bases had no gene match. The CDR3 covers 15 residues. CDR1 is MRHNA, CDR2 SNTAGT, per germline. The CDR3 here is CASSDTGQGVNGYTF. Written as DNA, the CDR3 is TGTGCCAGCAGTGACACCGGACAGGGGGTGAATGGCTACACCTTC.

This clonotype was seen many times. The chain carries TRBV25-1 and TRBJ2-7, with D uncertain. CDR3 length: 11 residues. Trimming removed 8 bases from V and 4 bases from J, with 9 bases in between. Germline V gives CDR1 MGHDK, CDR2 SYGVNS. This CDR3 reads CASAFYYEQYF. The CDR3 nucleotides read TGTGCCAGCGCCTTTTATTACGAGCAGTACTTC.

The J gene is TRBJ1-2, the V gene TRBV5-5; 7 bases match TRBD1. CDR1 SGHKS and CDR2 YYEKEE come from the germline V gene (reference sequence). The CDR3 spans 14 residues. Losses at the gene ends were 5 bases for V and 6 bases for J; bases not matched to a gene: 10. In nucleotides, the CDR3 is TGTGCCAGCAGTCCAACAGGGGCCCTCGATGGCTACACCTTC. This encodes CASSPTGALDGYTF.

In its sample, this clonotype was seen a few times. The chain employs TRBV7-8 and TRBJ2-5, with no clear D. The germline V gene encodes CDR1 SGHVS and CDR2 FQNEAQ. The CDR3 has 14 residues. V shed 3 bases and J shed 5 bases, with 13 bases lying between them. CDR3: CASSLRRVVETQYF. The CDR3 nucleotides read TGTGCCAGCAGCTTGCGTCGGGTAGTGGAGACCCAGTACTTC.

The CDR3 sequence: CASSLSTVAKNIQYF. The CDR3 region has the DNA TGTGCCAGCAGTCTTTCGACAGTAGCCAAAAACATTCAGTACTTC. The chain carries TRBV28 and TRBJ2-4; a possible D gene is TRBD1 (5 bases). V was pared by 5 bases and J by 0 bases, with 11 bases between. CDR1 is MDHEN and CDR2 is SYDVKM in the germline V gene. The CDR3 is made up of 15 amino acids.

This clonotype was found many times. The rearrangement joins TRBV9 to TRBJ2-7; 10 bases are shared with TRBD2. Germline V gene lookup returns CDR1 SGDLS and CDR2 YYNGEE. J was trimmed by 7 bases and V by 6 bases; bases with no gene match: 10. This CDR3 contains 14 residues. The CDR3 DNA is TGTGCCAGCAACCCAGCGGGAGGGCCCGATGAGCAGTACTTC. It translates to CASNPAGGPDEQYF. The variable domain in full, completed from reference TRBV9 and TRBJ2-7, reads DSGVTQTPKHLITATGQRVTLRCSPRSGDLSVYWYQQSLDQGLQFLIQYYNGEERAKGNILERFSAQQFPDLHSELNLSSLELGDSALYFCASNPAGGPDEQYFGPGTRLTVT.

This clonotype was seen ten or more times. The junction differs from germline at one of its ends, possibly a read error. The chain has TRBV4-3 and TRBJ1-1; 10 bases agree with TRBD1. There are 13 residues in the CDR3. Germline values: CDR1 LGHNA, CDR2 YSLEER. In DNA, the CDR3 is TGTGCCAGCAGCCAGGACAGGGGGACTGAAGCTTTCTTT. Translated, it gives CASSQDRGTEAFF.